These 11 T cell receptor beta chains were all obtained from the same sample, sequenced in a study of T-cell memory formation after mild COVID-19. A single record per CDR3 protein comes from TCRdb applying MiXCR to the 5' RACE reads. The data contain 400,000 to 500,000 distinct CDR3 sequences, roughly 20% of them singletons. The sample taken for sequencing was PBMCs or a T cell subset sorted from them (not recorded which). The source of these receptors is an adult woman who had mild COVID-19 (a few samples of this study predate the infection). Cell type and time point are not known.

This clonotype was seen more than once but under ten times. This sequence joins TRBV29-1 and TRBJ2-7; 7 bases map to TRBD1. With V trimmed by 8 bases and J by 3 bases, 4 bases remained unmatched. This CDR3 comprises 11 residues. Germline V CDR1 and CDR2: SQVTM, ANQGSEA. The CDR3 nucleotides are TGCAGCAAAGGGACAGACTACGAGCAGTACTTC. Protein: CSKGTDYEQYF.

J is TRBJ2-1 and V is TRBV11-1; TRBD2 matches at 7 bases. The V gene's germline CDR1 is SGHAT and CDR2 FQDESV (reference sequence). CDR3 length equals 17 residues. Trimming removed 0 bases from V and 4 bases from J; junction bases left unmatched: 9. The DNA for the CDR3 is TGTGCCAGCAGCTTAGCGGTCCAGCGGGGAAAGTACAATGAGCAGTTCTTC. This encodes CASSLAVQRGKYNEQFF. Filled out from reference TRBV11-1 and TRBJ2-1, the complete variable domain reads EAEVAQSPRYKITEKSQAVAFWCDPISGHATLYWYRQILGQGPELLVQFQDESVVDDSQLPKDRFSAERLKGVDSTLKIQPAELGDSAMYLCASSLAVQRGKYNEQFFGPGTRLTVL.

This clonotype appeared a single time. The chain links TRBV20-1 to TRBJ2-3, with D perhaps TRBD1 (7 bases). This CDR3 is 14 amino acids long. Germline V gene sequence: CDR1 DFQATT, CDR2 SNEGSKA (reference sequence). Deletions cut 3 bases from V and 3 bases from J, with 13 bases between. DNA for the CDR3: TGCAGTGCTAGGCGGAGGGGGCGGACAGATACGCAGTATTTT. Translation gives CSARRRGRTDTQYF.

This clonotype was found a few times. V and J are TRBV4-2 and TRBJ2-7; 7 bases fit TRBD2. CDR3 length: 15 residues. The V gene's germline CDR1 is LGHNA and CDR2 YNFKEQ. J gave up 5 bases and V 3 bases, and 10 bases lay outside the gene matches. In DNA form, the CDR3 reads TGTGCCAGCAGCCAGATGGACCGGGGGGTTCACGAGCAGTACTTC. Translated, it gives CASSQMDRGVHEQYF.

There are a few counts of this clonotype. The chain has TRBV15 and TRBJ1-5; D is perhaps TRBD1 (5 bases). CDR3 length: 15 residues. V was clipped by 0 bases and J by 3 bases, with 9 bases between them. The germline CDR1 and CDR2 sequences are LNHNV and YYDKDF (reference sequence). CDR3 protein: CATSREGAFNQPQHF. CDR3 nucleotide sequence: TGTGCCACCAGCAGAGAAGGGGCCTTCAATCAGCCCCAGCATTTT.

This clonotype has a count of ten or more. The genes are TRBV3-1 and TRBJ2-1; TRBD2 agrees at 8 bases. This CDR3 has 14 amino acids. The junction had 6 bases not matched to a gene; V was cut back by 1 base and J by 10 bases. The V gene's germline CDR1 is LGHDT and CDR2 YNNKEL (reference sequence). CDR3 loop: CASSQAWASGEQFF. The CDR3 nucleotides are TGTGCCAGCAGCCAAGCTTGGGCTAGCGGGGAGCAGTTCTTC.

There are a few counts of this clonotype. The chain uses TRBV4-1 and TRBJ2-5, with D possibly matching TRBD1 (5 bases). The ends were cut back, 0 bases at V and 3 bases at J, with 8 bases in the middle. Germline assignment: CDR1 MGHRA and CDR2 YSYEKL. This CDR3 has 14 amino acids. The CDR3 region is CASSQEDSKETQYF. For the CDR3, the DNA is TGCGCCAGCAGCCAAGAAGACAGTAAAGAGACCCAGTACTTC.

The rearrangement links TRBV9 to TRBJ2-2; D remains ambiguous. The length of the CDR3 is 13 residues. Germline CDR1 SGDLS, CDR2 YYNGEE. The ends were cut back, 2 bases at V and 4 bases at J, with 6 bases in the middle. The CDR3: CASSVVPTGELFF. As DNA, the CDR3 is TGTGCCAGCAGCGTGGTCCCCACCGGGGAGCTGTTTTTT.

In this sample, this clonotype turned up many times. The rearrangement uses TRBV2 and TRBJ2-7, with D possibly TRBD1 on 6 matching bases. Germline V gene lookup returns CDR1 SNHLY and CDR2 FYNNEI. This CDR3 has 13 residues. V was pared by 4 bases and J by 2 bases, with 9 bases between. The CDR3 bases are TGTGCCAGCAGTGGAGGGGGACCCTACGAGCAGTACTTC. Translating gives CASSGGGPYEQYF.

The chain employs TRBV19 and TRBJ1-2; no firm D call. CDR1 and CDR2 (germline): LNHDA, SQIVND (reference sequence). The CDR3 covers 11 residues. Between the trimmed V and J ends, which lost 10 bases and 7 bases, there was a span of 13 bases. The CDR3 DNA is TGTGCCACCGAGCAAGGGCTTGGCTACACCTTC. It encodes CATEQGLGYTF.

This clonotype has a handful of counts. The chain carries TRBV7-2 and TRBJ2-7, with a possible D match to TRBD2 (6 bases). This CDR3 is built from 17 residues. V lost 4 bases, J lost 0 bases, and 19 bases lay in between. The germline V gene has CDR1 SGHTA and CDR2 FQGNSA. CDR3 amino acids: CASSSGRGGLSSYEQYF. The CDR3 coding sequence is TGTGCCAGCAGCTCCGGGCGGGGCGGATTAAGCTCCTACGAGCAGTACTTC. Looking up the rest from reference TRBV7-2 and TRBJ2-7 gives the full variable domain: GAGVSQSPSNKVTEKGKDVELRCDPISGHTALYWYRQSLGQGLEFLIYFQGNSAPDKSGLPSDRFSAERTGGSVSTLTIQRTQQEDSAVYLCASSSGRGGLSSYEQYFGPGTRLTVT.